This entry lists 27 T cell receptor beta chains sequenced from one sample in a study of beta chain features in type 1 diabetes. General study findings and limits: Among all four CD4+ subsets, Type 1 diabetes patients had TCRB CDR3s that were moderately but significantly shorter.

These receptors lack a known antigen. Expressed TCRB transcripts were sequenced because the entire RNA isolate underwent reverse transcription. Here immunoSEQ multiplex PCR was the method, and the copy in TCRdb shows in-frame clones only, minus some. Of 300,000 to 350,000 clones listed, roughly 12% are singletons. The specimen was naive CD4+ T cells from blood. The receptors were sampled from a young woman with type 1 diabetes.

The chain couples TRBV5-1 to TRBJ2-7; TRBD2 matches 9 bases. CDR1 SGHRS and CDR2 YFSETQ come from the germline V gene. V lost 0 bases to trimming and J lost 2 bases; unmatched junction nucleotides: 6. This CDR3 has 16 residues. CDR3 region: CASSLGPSGNTYEQYF. The CDR3, as DNA: TGCGCCAGCAGCTTGGGGCCTAGCGGGAATACCTACGAGCAGTACTTC.

This clone was counted a few times. The CDR3 sequence is CASSLVRGPKTQYF. DNA for the CDR3: TGTGCCAGCAGCTTAGTAAGGGGGCCAAAGACCCAGTACTTC. This rearrangement joins TRBV7-2 to TRBJ2-5; 7 bases map to TRBD1. The germline V gene has CDR1 SGHTA and CDR2 FQGNSA. Trimming removed 1 base from V and 6 bases from J; junction bases left unmatched: 5. CDR3 size: 14 residues.

The chain uses TRBV20-1 and TRBJ2-7; 11 nucleotides match TRBD2. This CDR3 has 11 amino acids. Germline loops: CDR1 DFQATT, CDR2 SNEGSKA (reference sequence). J gave up 7 bases and V 8 bases, and 4 bases lay outside the gene matches. Here the CDR3 DNA reads TGCAGTCGACTAGCGGGGAGGGAGCAGTACTTC. The encoded protein is CSRLAGREQYF.

V and J are TRBV5-8 and TRBJ2-7; D uncertain. V gave up 4 bases and J gave up 9 bases, with 8 bases separating them. Germline-derived CDR1 and CDR2 are SGHTS and YDEGEE. CDR3 length: 10 amino acids. CDR3 bases: TGTGCCAGCAGCCAACTACGGCAGTACTTC. Residues: CASSQLRQYF.

This chain links TRBV4-2 with TRBJ1-1; 7 positions agree with TRBD1. CDR3 size: 15 residues. The J segment lost 6 bases and the V segment lost 1 base, leaving 8 bases of the junction unmatched. The germline V gene has CDR1 LGHNA and CDR2 YNFKEQ. The CDR3 DNA follows: TGTGCCAGCAGCCAAGCCAAGACAGGGCGGGCTGAAGCTTTCTTT. This sequence encodes CASSQAKTGRAEAFF.

V usage is TRBV7-9 and J usage is TRBJ2-1; 7 nucleotides match TRBD2. Losses at the gene ends were 5 bases for V and 6 bases for J; bases not matched to a gene: 7. Germline lookup yields CDR1 SEHNR and CDR2 FQNEAQ (reference sequence). The CDR3 runs 14 residues. DNA of the CDR3: TGTGCCAGCAGCAGTAGCGGGTCGACCAATGAGCAGTTCTTC. Its translation is CASSSSGSTNEQFF.

The chain couples TRBV7-2 to TRBJ2-5, with TRBD2 identical over 9 bases. The CDR3 extends over 15 amino acids. Per the germline V gene, CDR1 is SGHTA and CDR2 is FQGNSA. With V trimmed by 5 bases and J by 5 bases, 9 bases remained unmatched. CDR3 nucleotides: TGTGCCAGCAGCCCCGATAGCGGGAGTTGGGAGACCCAGTACTTC. Translation: CASSPDSGSWETQYF.

V and J are TRBV7-9 and TRBJ2-7, with D perhaps TRBD2 (7 bases). CDR3 length: 16 amino acids. The ends were cut back, 7 bases at V and 6 bases at J, with 25 bases in the middle. Germline values: CDR1 SEHNR, CDR2 FQNEAQ (reference sequence). The CDR3 here is CASTEAGAGEGGEQYF. The CDR3 DNA sequence: TGTGCCAGCACCGAAGCTGGGGCGGGAGAAGGGGGCGAGCAGTACTTC.

The chain recombines TRBV2 with TRBJ2-1; TRBD2 aligns across 12 bases. Germline CDR1 and CDR2: SNHLY and FYNNEI. V dropped 7 bases and J dropped 4; count of bases not matched to a gene: 8. The length of the CDR3 is 16 residues. DNA of the CDR3: TGTGCCAGCACCTCACGGCTAGCGGGAGGGTACAATGAGCAGTTCTTC. It yields the protein CASTSRLAGGYNEQFF.

The sample holds a few counts of this clone. The V gene is TRBV5-5, the J gene TRBJ2-2, with 9 bases lining up with TRBD1. The CDR3 sequence is 15 residues long. Trimming at V came to 4 bases and at J to 5 bases, leaving 6 bases not matched to a gene. CDR1 is SGHKS and CDR2 is YYEKEE in the germline V gene (reference sequence). CDR3 loop: CASSRDRVYTGELFF. As DNA, the CDR3 is TGTGCCAGCAGCCGGGACAGGGTTTATACCGGGGAGCTGTTTTTT.

V gene TRBV2 combines with J gene TRBJ1-5; D unclear. Germline CDR1 is SNHLY and CDR2 is FYNNEI. V was clipped by 4 bases and J by 0 bases, with 10 bases between them. CDR3 size: 15 residues. CDR3 bases: TGTGCCAGCAGTGGCCGGGTCAGTAGCAATCAGCCCCAGCATTTT. Residues: CASSGRVSSNQPQHF.

This clone was detected only a few times. The gene calls are TRBV4-2 and TRBJ2-5; 7 bases are shared with TRBD1. The ends lost 0 bases at V and 8 bases at J; junction bases unmatched: 3. Germline V lookup: CDR1 LGHNA, CDR2 YNFKEQ. The CDR3 is 13 residues long. The DNA of the CDR3 is TGTGCCAGCAGCCAAGAGGCAGGGGGAACCCAGTACTTC. Translating gives CASSQEAGGTQYF.

V is TRBV2 and J is TRBJ2-7, with D possibly being TRBD1 (6 bases). The CDR3 covers 13 residues. CDR1 and CDR2 (germline): SNHLY, FYNNEI. Trimming left V 10 bases short and J 3 bases short, with 16 bases between. The CDR3: CATRDTSYYEQYV. The DNA for the CDR3 is TGTGCCACCCGGGACACTTCTTACTACGAGCAGTACGTC.

The chain is built from TRBV5-1 and TRBJ2-1, with 10 bases lining up with TRBD2. The CDR3 is made up of 16 amino acids. J was trimmed by 4 bases and V by 2 bases; bases with no gene match: 6. In germline, CDR1 is SGHRS, CDR2 YFSETQ. CDR3 sequence reads: CASSFGSTSGYNEQFF. CDR3 sequence (DNA): TGCGCCAGCAGCTTTGGTTCGACTAGCGGGTACAATGAGCAGTTCTTC.

The chain employs TRBV28 and TRBJ1-4, with D perhaps matching TRBD1 (6 bases). The CDR3 spans 16 residues. Germline lookup yields CDR1 MDHEN and CDR2 SYDVKM. V was trimmed by 5 bases and J by 7 bases, leaving 20 bases between them. CDR3 DNA sequence: TGTGCCAGCAGTGCACCCCCCGGGGGGGCAGGTGAAAAACTGTTTTTT. Encoded protein: CASSAPPGGAGEKLFF.

The rearrangement links TRBV5-4 to TRBJ2-7, with TRBD1 identical over 9 bases. CDR1 is SGHNT and CDR2 is YYREEE in the germline V gene (reference sequence). The J segment lost 2 bases and the V segment lost 4 bases, leaving 7 bases of the junction unmatched. This CDR3 region has 15 residues. Written as DNA, the CDR3 is TGTGCCAGCAGCCCAAGCGGACAGGGGCCCTACGAGCAGTACTTC. The encoded protein is CASSPSGQGPYEQYF.

This clone was counted once. V and J are TRBV5-4 and TRBJ2-3, with 13 positions matching TRBD2. The CDR3 is made up of 17 amino acids. The V segment lost 2 bases and the J segment 2 bases; nucleotides outside the gene matches: 5. The germline V gene encodes CDR1 SGHNT and CDR2 YYREEE (reference sequence). Here the CDR3 reads CASSFGLAGVTTDTQYF. DNA of the CDR3: TGTGCCAGCAGCTTCGGACTAGCGGGGGTAACCACAGATACGCAGTATTTT.

The chain links TRBV27 to TRBJ2-1; TRBD2 agrees at 9 bases. The CDR3 has 16 amino acids. The V gene end was trimmed by 2 bases and the J gene end by 12 bases; junction bases not matched to a gene: 14. From germline, CDR1 is MNHEY and CDR2 SMNVEV (reference sequence). The CDR3 loop reads CASSLKASGAFGGQFF. The CDR3 nucleotides are TGTGCCAGCAGTTTAAAGGCTAGCGGGGCCTTTGGTGGGCAGTTCTTC.

The J gene is TRBJ2-7, the V gene TRBV27; 7 nucleotides line up with TRBD2. Germline V lookup: CDR1 MNHEY, CDR2 SMNVEV (reference sequence). The CDR3 is 13 residues long. V dropped 5 bases and J dropped 6; count of bases not matched to a gene: 7. The CDR3 DNA follows: TGTGCCAGCAGTCCACAGCGGGATGGCGAGCAGTACGTC. Its translation: CASSPQRDGEQYV.

This chain connects TRBV5-4 to TRBJ2-5; D is perhaps TRBD2 (5 bases). Germline V gene data show CDR1 as SGHNT and CDR2 as YYREEE (reference sequence). Trimming took off 5 bases at V and 5 bases at J, with 16 bases between the two ends. CDR3 size: 14 residues. The CDR3 region is CASRKVGSGETQYF. The CDR3 nucleotides read TGTGCCAGCAGGAAGGTGGGGTCGGGGGAGACCCAGTACTTC.

The chain carries TRBV27 and TRBJ2-1, with 15 nucleotides matching TRBD2. The V segment lost 6 bases and the J segment 9 bases; nucleotides outside the gene matches: 6. CDR3 size: 15 residues. CDR1 MNHEY and CDR2 SMNVEV come from the germline V gene (reference sequence). The CDR3 DNA follows: TGTGCCAGCAGCTCTATGGGACTAGCGGGAGGTGAGCAGTTCTTC. This gives the protein CASSSMGLAGGEQFF.

This clone was seen only a few times. The J gene is TRBJ2-1, the V gene TRBV28, with 12 positions matching TRBD2. With 3 bases clipped from V and 13 bases from J, the junction kept 10 bases outside the gene matches. The CDR3 extends over 15 amino acids. CDR1 is MDHEN, CDR2 SYDVKM, per germline. The CDR3 loop reads CASSFPTTSGSSQFF. The CDR3 DNA sequence: TGTGCCAGCAGTTTCCCCACGACTAGCGGGAGTAGTCAGTTCTTC. The full variable domain, rest sourced from reference TRBV28 and TRBJ2-1, is DVKVTQSSRYLVKRTGEKVFLECVQDMDHENMFWYRQDPGLGLRLIYFSYDVKMKEKGDIPEGYSVSREKKERFSLILESASTNQTSMYLCASSFPTTSGSSQFFGPGTRLTVL.

This clone has a handful of counts. Other DNA sequences from this sample encode an identical CDR3 as well. The gene calls are TRBV18 and TRBJ2-2; TRBD1 matches 7 bases. The germline V gene has CDR1 KGHSH and CDR2 LQKENI. Trimming took 3 bases from V and 0 from J; bases not matched to a gene: 1. The CDR3 covers 15 residues. CDR3 residues: CASSPGQTNTGELFF. CDR3 nucleotide sequence: TGTGCCAGCTCACCGGGACAGACGAACACCGGGGAGCTGTTTTTT.

This clone was counted a few times. The rearrangement uses TRBV2 and TRBJ2-2; D remains ambiguous. Germline-derived CDR1 and CDR2 are SNHLY and FYNNEI. This CDR3 has 15 amino acids. V was shortened by 8 bases and J by 6 bases, with 19 bases between the two germline ends. The CDR3 loop is CASSLRNRDAGELFF. CDR3 sequence (DNA): TGTGCCAGCTCCCTAAGGAACAGAGATGCCGGGGAGCTGTTTTTT. Drawing the rest from reference TRBV2 and TRBJ2-2, the complete variable domain is EPEVTQTPSHQVTQMGQEVILRCVPISNHLYFYWYRQILGQKVEFLVSFYNNEISEKSEIFDDQFSVERPDGSNFTLKIRSTKLEDSAMYFCASSLRNRDAGELFFGEGSRLTVL.

This chain joins TRBV7-9 and TRBJ2-1; D might be TRBD1 (6 bases). CDR1 and CDR2 (germline): SEHNR, FQNEAQ (reference sequence). V was shortened by 0 bases and J by 2 bases, with 11 bases between the two germline ends. The CDR3 covers 16 residues. CDR3 DNA sequence: TGTGCCAGCAGCTTAGCGACCGGACAGACCTACAATGAGCAGTTCTTC. Its protein product is CASSLATGQTYNEQFF. Together with reference TRBV7-9 and TRBJ2-1, the CDR3 gives the full variable domain: DTGVSQNPRHKITKRGQNVTFRCDPISEHNRLYWYRQTLGQGPEFLTYFQNEAQLEKSRLLSDRFSAERPKGSFSTLEIQRTEQGDSAMYLCASSLATGQTYNEQFFGPGTRLTVL.

The genes are TRBV5-1 and TRBJ2-5; tentatively, D is TRBD2 (6 bases). Germline CDR1 reads SGHRS; CDR2 reads YFSETQ. The CDR3 spans 12 residues. V lost 7 bases and J lost 0, with 7 bases in between. The CDR3 bases are TGCGCCAGCGGCGGGGACCAAGAGACCCAGTACTTC. Its translation: CASGGDQETQYF.

This clone was recorded a few times. In DNA, the CDR3 is TGTGCCTGGAGTGTACAAGGCGGGAGGGGCGAGCAGTACTTC. It encodes CAWSVQGGRGEQYF. This sequence joins TRBV30 and TRBJ2-7; TRBD2 aligns across 9 bases. V trimming: 0 bases; J trimming: 6 bases; junction bases outside the gene matches: 6. CDR1 GTSNPN and CDR2 SVGIG come from the germline V gene (reference sequence). The CDR3 is 14 residues long.